These T cell receptor beta chains were read from a single sample in a study of Ad26.COV2.S vaccination and SARS-CoV-2 variants. Some clones are missing from TCRdb's copy, which holds only in-frame ones; the method was immunoSEQ multiplex PCR. The sample records roughly 380,000 clones, roughly 90% being singletons. Source: peripheral blood, taken in a trial of Ad26.COV2.S vaccine versus placebo. The receptors were sampled from a person aged 18-65 years who received the Ad26.COV2.S COVID-19 vaccine or a placebo. The CDR3 runs from the conserved cysteine through the conserved F or W. Fields, in order: V gene, D gene, J gene, clone size, CDR3 protein, CDR3 DNA. A D gene is named only where the DNA matches it firmly. Only some rows state a clone size, as once, few, many or a class for expanded clones.

V gene: TRBV4-3
D gene: TRBD2
J gene: TRBJ2-5
clone size: NA
CDR3 protein: CASSLGWLAGPETQYF
CDR3 DNA: TGCGCCAGCAGCCTAGGTTGGCTAGCGGGGCCGGAGACCCAGTACTTC

V gene: TRBV4-3
D gene: NA
J gene: TRBJ2-1
clone size: few
CDR3 protein: CASSQDSSNEQFF
CDR3 DNA: TGCGCCAGCAGCCAAGATTCCTCCAATGAGCAGTTCTTC

V gene: TRBV9
D gene: NA
J gene: TRBJ2-3
clone size: once
CDR3 protein: CASSVDGRTDTQYF
CDR3 DNA: TGTGCCAGCAGCGTTGACGGGCGCACAGATACGCAGTATTTT

V gene: TRBV7-9
D gene: NA
J gene: TRBJ1-5
clone size: NA
CDR3 protein: CASSLGALRPQHF
CDR3 DNA: TGTGCCAGCAGCTTAGGGGCTTTGAGGCCCCAGCATTTT

V gene: TRBV6-1
D gene: NA
J gene: TRBJ1-5
clone size: NA
CDR3 protein: CASSEALRDNQPQHF
CDR3 DNA: TGTGCCAGCAGTGAAGCGCTCAGGGACAATCAGCCCCAGCATTTT

V gene: TRBV12-3/TRBV12-4
D gene: NA
J gene: TRBJ2-7
clone size: NA
CDR3 protein: CASSSQYEQYF
CDR3 DNA: TGTGCCAGCAGTTCTCAATACGAGCAGTACTTC

V gene: TRBV28
D gene: TRBD1
J gene: TRBJ1-2
clone size: few
CDR3 protein: CASSLHTLGTGIGYTF
CDR3 DNA: TGTGCCAGCAGTTTACACACTCTCGGGACAGGTATCGGCTACACCTTC

V gene: TRBV28
D gene: TRBD1
J gene: TRBJ1-2
clone size: once
CDR3 protein: CASKPLWGQNYGYTF
CDR3 DNA: TGTGCCAGCAAACCCCTCTGGGGACAGAACTATGGCTACACCTTC

V gene: TRBV5-4
D gene: NA
J gene: TRBJ2-3
clone size: NA
CDR3 protein: CASSSYPYSTDTQYF
CDR3 DNA: TGTGCCAGCAGCAGCTACCCTTATAGCACAGATACGCAGTATTTT

V gene: TRBV28
D gene: NA
J gene: TRBJ2-7
clone size: NA
CDR3 protein: CASSFRGISYEQYF
CDR3 DNA: TGTGCCAGCAGTTTTCGGGGGATCTCCTACGAGCAGTACTTC

V gene: TRBV7-2
D gene: TRBD1
J gene: TRBJ1-2
clone size: NA
CDR3 protein: CASSPGTARGYTF
CDR3 DNA: TGTGCCAGCAGCCCCGGGACAGCGAGGGGCTACACCTTC

V gene: TRBV19
D gene: NA
J gene: TRBJ2-3
clone size: NA
CDR3 protein: CASSIWTLGGTQYF
CDR3 DNA: TGTGCCAGTAGTATCTGGACCCTCGGGGGAACGCAGTATTTT

V gene: TRBV28
D gene: TRBD1
J gene: TRBJ2-7
clone size: NA
CDR3 protein: CASSLGTDRSEQYF
CDR3 DNA: TGTGCCAGCAGTTTGGGGACAGACCGCTCCGAGCAGTACTTC

V gene: TRBV7-8
D gene: NA
J gene: TRBJ2-7
clone size: NA
CDR3 protein: CASSPNRQGQYF
CDR3 DNA: TGTGCCAGCAGCCCCAATCGGCAGGGGCAGTACTTC

V gene: TRBV7-2
D gene: NA
J gene: TRBJ2-5
clone size: NA
CDR3 protein: CASSLAFQETQYF
CDR3 DNA: TGTGCCAGCAGCTTAGCGTTCCAAGAGACCCAGTACTTC

V gene: TRBV28
D gene: NA
J gene: TRBJ1-1
clone size: NA
CDR3 protein: CASSLAPRSPTEAFF
CDR3 DNA: TGTGCCAGCAGTTTGGCTCCGCGTTCCCCCACTGAAGCTTTCTTT

V gene: TRBV5-1
D gene: NA
J gene: TRBJ2-1
clone size: NA
CDR3 protein: CASSAGQIDNEQFF
CDR3 DNA: TGCGCCAGCAGCGCGGGACAGATAGACAATGAGCAGTTCTTC

V gene: TRBV28
D gene: NA
J gene: TRBJ2-6
clone size: NA
CDR3 protein: CASSPPGTANVLTF
CDR3 DNA: TGTGCCAGCAGCCCGCCCGGGACCGCCAACGTCCTGACTTTC

V gene: TRBV28
D gene: NA
J gene: TRBJ2-7
clone size: NA
CDR3 protein: CASSELNLSYEQYF
CDR3 DNA: TGTGCCAGCAGTGAACTGAACCTCTCCTACGAGCAGTACTTC

V gene: TRBV15
D gene: TRBD1
J gene: TRBJ1-2
clone size: NA
CDR3 protein: CATSRDNRGYGYTF
CDR3 DNA: TGTGCCACCAGCAGAGATAACAGGGGCTATGGCTACACCTTC

V gene: TRBV4-1
D gene: NA
J gene: TRBJ1-5
clone size: NA
CDR3 protein: CASSQVDLGLSNQPQHF
CDR3 DNA: TGCGCCAGCAGCCAAGTCGACCTGGGGCTTAGCAATCAGCCCCAGCATTTT

V gene: TRBV30
D gene: TRBD1
J gene: TRBJ2-7
clone size: few
CDR3 protein: CAWVKGQGSYEQYF
CDR3 DNA: TGTGCCTGGGTGAAGGGACAGGGTTCCTACGAGCAGTACTTC

V gene: TRBV19
D gene: NA
J gene: TRBJ2-2
clone size: NA
CDR3 protein: CASSSWGSNTGELFF
CDR3 DNA: TGTGCCAGTAGTTCCTGGGGGAGTAACACCGGGGAGCTGTTTTTT

V gene: TRBV6-2/TRBV6-3
D gene: NA
J gene: TRBJ1-4
clone size: NA
CDR3 protein: CASSYLADEKLFF
CDR3 DNA: TGTGCCAGCAGTTATCTGGCGGATGAAAAACTGTTTTTT

V gene: TRBV29-1
D gene: NA
J gene: TRBJ2-5
clone size: NA
CDR3 protein: CSGQGRAQETQYF
CDR3 DNA: TGCAGCGGACAAGGGCGGGCCCAAGAGACCCAGTACTTC

V gene: TRBV27
D gene: NA
J gene: TRBJ1-5
clone size: NA
CDR3 protein: CASSLSYRPNQPQHF
CDR3 DNA: TGTGCCAGCAGTTTATCGTACAGGCCCAATCAGCCCCAGCATTTT

V gene: TRBV7-8
D gene: NA
J gene: TRBJ1-1
clone size: NA
CDR3 protein: CASSPPGGRVEAFF
CDR3 DNA: TGTGCCAGCAGCCCACCGGGGGGGCGAGTTGAAGCTTTCTTT

V gene: TRBV11-2
D gene: NA
J gene: TRBJ2-2
clone size: NA
CDR3 protein: CASSKAGFTGELFF
CDR3 DNA: TGTGCCAGCAGCAAAGCTGGGTTCACCGGGGAGCTGTTTTTT

V gene: TRBV4-3
D gene: NA
J gene: TRBJ1-6
clone size: NA
CDR3 protein: CASSQSWTISSYNSPLHF
CDR3 DNA: TGCGCCAGCAGCCAATCATGGACCATTAGCTCCTATAATTCACCCCTCCACTTT

V gene: TRBV5-6
D gene: TRBD1
J gene: TRBJ2-1
clone size: NA
CDR3 protein: CATLPGQSYNEQFF
CDR3 DNA: TGTGCCACTCTCCCGGGACAGAGTTACAATGAGCAGTTCTTC

V gene: TRBV28
D gene: TRBD2
J gene: TRBJ2-4
clone size: NA
CDR3 protein: CASSPWGERGAHGSKNIQYF
CDR3 DNA: TGTGCCAGCAGCCCATGGGGGGAGCGGGGGGCCCATGGGTCCAAAAACATTCAGTACTTC

V gene: TRBV19
D gene: TRBD2
J gene: TRBJ2-2
clone size: NA
CDR3 protein: CASTRLAGGLNTGELFF
CDR3 DNA: TGTGCCAGTACCAGGCTAGCGGGGGGCCTGAACACCGGGGAGCTGTTTTTT

V gene: TRBV2
D gene: TRBD1
J gene: TRBJ1-5
clone size: many
CDR3 protein: CAILDRVSNQPQHF
CDR3 DNA: TGTGCCATCCTCGACAGGGTTAGCAATCAGCCCCAGCATTTT

V gene: TRBV30
D gene: TRBD1
J gene: TRBJ1-5
clone size: NA
CDR3 protein: CAWARGDRVFQPQHF
CDR3 DNA: TGTGCCTGGGCGAGGGGGGACAGGGTATTTCAGCCCCAGCATTTT

V gene: TRBV29-1
D gene: TRBD1
J gene: TRBJ2-7
clone size: few
CDR3 protein: CSVARQGSYEQYF
CDR3 DNA: TGCAGCGTTGCGAGACAGGGCTCCTACGAGCAGTACTTC

V gene: TRBV30
D gene: NA
J gene: TRBJ2-2
clone size: NA
CDR3 protein: CAWTAVAGTTTGELFF
CDR3 DNA: TGTGCCTGGACTGCGGTCGCCGGGACCACCACCGGGGAGCTGTTTTTT

V gene: TRBV2
D gene: TRBD2
J gene: TRBJ2-7
clone size: NA
CDR3 protein: CATSGTSREQYF
CDR3 DNA: TGTGCCACCTCCGGGACTAGCCGCGAGCAGTACTTC

V gene: TRBV11-2
D gene: NA
J gene: TRBJ1-6
clone size: once
CDR3 protein: CASSPTQGLPTPLHF
CDR3 DNA: TGTGCCAGCAGCCCAACACAGGGACTACCGACACCCCTCCACTTT

V gene: TRBV6-2/TRBV6-3
D gene: NA
J gene: TRBJ2-1
clone size: once
CDR3 protein: CASSWRQKMASSYNEQFF
CDR3 DNA: TGTGCCAGCAGTTGGAGACAGAAGATGGCAAGCTCCTACAATGAGCAGTTCTTC

V gene: TRBV4-1
D gene: NA
J gene: TRBJ2-3
clone size: NA
CDR3 protein: CASSQVPGHQADTQYF
CDR3 DNA: TGCGCCAGCAGCCAAGTCCCGGGTCACCAGGCAGATACGCAGTATTTT

V gene: TRBV13
D gene: NA
J gene: TRBJ2-5
clone size: NA
CDR3 protein: CASSLELGLQETQYF
CDR3 DNA: TGTGCCAGCAGCTTAGAGCTGGGACTGCAAGAGACCCAGTACTTC

V gene: TRBV3-1/TRBV3-2
D gene: TRBD1
J gene: TRBJ2-3
clone size: NA
CDR3 protein: CASSQVVGTGVRADTQYF
CDR3 DNA: TGTGCCAGCAGCCAAGTGGTAGGGACAGGGGTTCGGGCAGATACGCAGTATTTT

V gene: TRBV5-5
D gene: TRBD2
J gene: TRBJ2-1
clone size: NA
CDR3 protein: CASSFPLAVSYNEQFF
CDR3 DNA: TGTGCCAGCAGCTTCCCCCTAGCGGTATCCTACAATGAGCAGTTCTTC

V gene: TRBV7-9
D gene: NA
J gene: TRBJ2-1
clone size: NA
CDR3 protein: CASSLRSDEQFF
CDR3 DNA: TGTGCCAGCAGCTTAAGGTCGGATGAGCAGTTCTTC

V gene: TRBV27
D gene: TRBD2
J gene: TRBJ2-7
clone size: NA
CDR3 protein: CASRIAGGSYEQYF
CDR3 DNA: TGTGCCAGCAGGATAGCGGGGGGCTCCTACGAGCAGTACTTC

V gene: TRBV7-9
D gene: NA
J gene: TRBJ2-7
clone size: once
CDR3 protein: CASSPPEGGSSYEQYF
CDR3 DNA: TGTGCCAGCAGCCCCCCCGAAGGGGGGAGCTCCTACGAGCAGTACTTC

V gene: TRBV5-4
D gene: NA
J gene: TRBJ1-1
clone size: NA
CDR3 protein: CASSLASQFEAFF
CDR3 DNA: TGTGCCAGCAGCTTGGCTTCCCAGTTTGAAGCTTTCTTT

V gene: TRBV2
D gene: NA
J gene: TRBJ2-7
clone size: few
CDR3 protein: CASSSDSYEQYF
CDR3 DNA: TGTGCCAGCAGTTCAGACTCCTACGAGCAGTACTTC

V gene: TRBV5-1
D gene: TRBD1
J gene: TRBJ2-7
clone size: NA
CDR3 protein: CASSLGDRGHEQYF
CDR3 DNA: TGCGCCAGCAGCTTGGGGGACAGGGGCCACGAGCAGTACTTC

V gene: TRBV10-2
D gene: TRBD1
J gene: TRBJ1-4
clone size: NA
CDR3 protein: CASSGDRAQKLFF
CDR3 DNA: TGCGCCAGCAGCGGAGACAGGGCCCAAAAACTGTTTTTT

V gene: TRBV13
D gene: TRBD1
J gene: TRBJ1-2
clone size: NA
CDR3 protein: CASSMGQGRRLYRNYGYTF
CDR3 DNA: TGTGCCAGCAGCATGGGACAGGGGCGCCGACTTTACCGTAACTATGGCTACACCTTC

V gene: TRBV30
D gene: NA
J gene: TRBJ1-2
clone size: NA
CDR3 protein: CASQTANYGYTF
CDR3 DNA: TGTGCCTCCCAGACCGCTAACTATGGCTACACCTTC